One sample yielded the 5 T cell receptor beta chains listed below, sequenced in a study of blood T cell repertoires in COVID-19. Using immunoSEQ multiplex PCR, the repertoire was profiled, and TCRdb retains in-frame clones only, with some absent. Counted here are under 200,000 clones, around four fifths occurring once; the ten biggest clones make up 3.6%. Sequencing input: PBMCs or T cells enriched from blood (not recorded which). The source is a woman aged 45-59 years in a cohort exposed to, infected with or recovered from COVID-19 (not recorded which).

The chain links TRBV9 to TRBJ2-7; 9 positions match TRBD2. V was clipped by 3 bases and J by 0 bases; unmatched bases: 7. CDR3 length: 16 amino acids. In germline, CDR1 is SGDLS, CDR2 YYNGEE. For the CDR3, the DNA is TGTGCCAGCAGCGGTAATAGCGGGGGACGCTCCTACGAGCAGTACTTC. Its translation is CASSGNSGGRSYEQYF.

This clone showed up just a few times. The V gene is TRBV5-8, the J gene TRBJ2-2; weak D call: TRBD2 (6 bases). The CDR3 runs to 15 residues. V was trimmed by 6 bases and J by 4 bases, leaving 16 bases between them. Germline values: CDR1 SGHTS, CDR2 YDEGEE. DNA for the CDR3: TGTGCCAGCATGGGGGGAGCGATGGGCACCGGGGAGCTGTTTTTT. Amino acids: CASMGGAMGTGELFF.

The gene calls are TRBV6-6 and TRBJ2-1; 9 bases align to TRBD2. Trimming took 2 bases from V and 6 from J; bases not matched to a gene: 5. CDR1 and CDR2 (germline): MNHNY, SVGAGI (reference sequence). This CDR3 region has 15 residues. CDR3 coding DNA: TGTGCCAGCAGTTACGGCGGGAGGGGCTCCAATGAGCAGTTCTTC. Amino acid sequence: CASSYGGRGSNEQFF.

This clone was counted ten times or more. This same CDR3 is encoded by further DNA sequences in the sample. This chain's CDR3 is CASSLTGGLYGYTF. In DNA form, the CDR3 reads TGTGCCAGCAGCTTGACGGGAGGTCTCTATGGCTACACCTTC. This chain connects TRBV5-6 to TRBJ1-2; no firm D call. The CDR3 length is 14 residues. V shed 1 base and J shed 4 bases, with 11 bases lying between them. The germline V gene has CDR1 SGHDT and CDR2 YYEEEE.

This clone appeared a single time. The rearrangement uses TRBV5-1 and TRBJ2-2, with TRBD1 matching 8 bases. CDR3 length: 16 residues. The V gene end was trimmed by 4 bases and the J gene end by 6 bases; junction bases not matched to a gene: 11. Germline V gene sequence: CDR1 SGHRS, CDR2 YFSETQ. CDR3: CASSQTGAAGSGELFF. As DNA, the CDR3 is TGCGCCAGCAGCCAGACAGGGGCGGCAGGCTCCGGGGAGCTGTTTTTT.